These 28 T cell receptor beta chains came from one sample sequenced in a study of response to subunit inactivated influenza vaccine. TCRdb reanalysed the RT-PCR reads using MiXCR and keeps one entry per CDR3 protein. The sample comprises 500,000 to 600,000 distinct CDR3 sequences, approximately 15% of which are singletons, and less than 4% rests with the top ten. Sample: CD4+ T cells sorted from PBMCs, taken around 25 months after vaccination. The source of these receptors is a man between 50 and 69 years old who received an inactivated influenza vaccine.

J is TRBJ2-5 and V is TRBV27; the D gene is possibly TRBD2 (5 bases). The CDR3 is 14 amino acids. CDR1 and CDR2 (germline): MNHEY, SMNVEV (reference sequence). V lost 10 bases and J lost 5, with 20 bases in between. In nucleotides, the CDR3 is TGTGCCACCGGTTCTGGTCTGAGCGGTGAGACCCAGTACTTC. It yields the protein CATGSGLSGETQYF.

This clonotype occurred a few times. The gene calls are TRBV28 and TRBJ2-1; 14 bases line up with TRBD2. There are 19 residues in the CDR3. Germline CDR1 MDHEN, CDR2 SYDVKM. V lost 6 bases to trimming and J lost 3 bases; unmatched junction nucleotides: 13. The CDR3 region has the DNA TGTGCCAGCAGCCCGGGACTAGCGGGGGCAGCCAGGGTCTACAATGAGCAGTTCTTC. Amino acids: CASSPGLAGAARVYNEQFF.

V usage is TRBV5-5 and J usage is TRBJ2-1; 10 nucleotides agree with TRBD1. Germline CDR1 reads SGHKS; CDR2 reads YYEKEE (reference sequence). The CDR3 covers 12 residues. V dropped 5 bases and J dropped 13; count of bases not matched to a gene: 6. In DNA, the CDR3 is TGTGCCAGCAGAAGGGACAGGGGTGCCCAGTTCTTC. Residues: CASRRDRGAQFF.

This clonotype turned up a few times. The V and J genes are TRBV24-1 and TRBJ2-1; D is undetermined. There are 12 residues in the CDR3. Trimming took 3 bases from V and 8 from J, leaving 7 bases between them. Per the germline V gene, CDR1 is KGHDR and CDR2 is SFDVKD. The CDR3 region has the DNA TGTGCCACCAGTGATCTCCGTGATGAGCAGTTCTTC. Amino acid sequence: CATSDLRDEQFF.

This clonotype came up a few times. This chain uses TRBV5-1 with TRBJ2-4; 9 bases fit TRBD1. The CDR3 loop spans 15 amino acids. Trimming took 4 bases from V and 2 from J; bases not matched to a gene: 4. CDR1 and CDR2 (germline): SGHRS, YFSETQ. As DNA, the CDR3 is TGCGCCAGCAGCCTTGGGACAGGGACCAAAAACATTCAGTACTTC. It encodes CASSLGTGTKNIQYF.

This sequence joins TRBV20-1 and TRBJ2-2; D ambiguous. The CDR3 sequence is 14 residues long. The ends were cut back, 6 bases at V and 1 base at J, with 12 bases in the middle. The germline gives CDR1 DFQATT, CDR2 SNEGSKA (reference sequence). CDR3 protein: CSAPRRENTGELFF. CDR3 DNA sequence: TGCAGTGCCCCCCGAAGGGAGAACACCGGGGAGCTGTTTTTT.

The V gene is TRBV20-1, the J gene TRBJ1-1, with a possible D match to TRBD1 (5 bases). V was cut by 3 bases and J by 0 bases, with 8 bases left in between. The CDR3 runs 13 residues. The germline CDR1 and CDR2 sequences are DFQATT and SNEGSKA (reference sequence). CDR3 DNA: TGCAGTGCTAGCGGGGGGGTGAACACTGAAGCTTTCTTT. Translated, it gives CSASGGVNTEAFF.

This clonotype appeared many times. The chain is built from TRBV20-1 and TRBJ2-3; 11 bases fit TRBD1. The CDR3 totals 14 residues. CDR1 DFQATT and CDR2 SNEGSKA come from the germline V gene (reference sequence). V lost 6 bases and J lost 4; bases outside the gene matches: 6. The CDR3 sequence: CSARTGGASDTQYF. Written as DNA, the CDR3 is TGCAGTGCAAGGACAGGGGGCGCATCAGATACGCAGTATTTT.

The rearrangement links TRBV27 to TRBJ2-3, with 11 nucleotides matching TRBD2. The V and J ends lost 1 base and 4 bases, in that order; junction bases with no gene match: 4. The germline V gene encodes CDR1 MNHEY and CDR2 SMNVEV (reference sequence). This CDR3 contains 16 residues. The CDR3 DNA is TGTGCCAGCAGTTTATTAGCGGGGGGGTTCGCAGATACGCAGTATTTT. Encoded protein: CASSLLAGGFADTQYF.

This clonotype came up many times. The chain recombines TRBV5-1 with TRBJ2-7, with 10 bases lining up with TRBD2. The junction had 5 bases not matched to a gene; V was cut back by 1 base and J by 4 bases. Germline assignment: CDR1 SGHRS and CDR2 YFSETQ. The length of the CDR3 is 15 residues. The CDR3 coding sequence is TGCGCCAGCAGCTTGCGAGCGGGAGGGCCGTACGAGCAGTACTTC. Its protein is CASSLRAGGPYEQYF.

The chain joins TRBV12-3 or TRBV12-4 to TRBJ2-7; maybe TRBD2 (6 bases). V lost 6 bases, J lost 4 bases, and 16 bases lay in between. The CDR3 contains 14 residues. CDR3 sequence (DNA): TGTGCCAGCAGACATAACGGGAGACGGTACGAGCAGTACTTC. Amino acid sequence: CASRHNGRRYEQYF.

This chain uses TRBV7-3 with TRBJ1-1, with D perhaps matching TRBD1 (5 bases). CDR1 is SGHTA and CDR2 is FQGTGA in the germline V gene. Trimming removed 5 bases at V and 5 bases at J, with 12 bases between. This CDR3 spans 13 amino acids. The CDR3 region is CASSAGEGTEAFF. In nucleotides, the CDR3 is TGTGCCAGCAGCGCTGGTGAGGGGACTGAAGCTTTCTTT.

V and J are TRBV6-1 and TRBJ2-3; 11 nucleotides line up with TRBD2. The CDR3 totals 16 residues. CDR1 is MNHNS and CDR2 is SASEGT in the germline V gene. Trimming cost V 10 bases and J 5 bases; bases outside gene matches: 14. CDR3 region: CATLRLAGGDEDTQYF. The CDR3 DNA is TGTGCCACTTTGAGGCTAGCGGGGGGAGATGAAGATACGCAGTATTTT.

The chain has TRBV25-1 and TRBJ2-2, with unresolved D. Trimming shortened V by 5 bases and J by 7 bases, and 11 bases separated the two germline ends. The CDR3 spans 13 residues. Looked up from germline, CDR1 is MGHDK and CDR2 is SYGVNS. CDR3 amino acids: CASSPNGVGELFF. CDR3 nucleotides: TGTGCCAGCAGTCCAAATGGCGTCGGGGAGCTGTTTTTT.

This clonotype was picked up a small number of times. The V gene is TRBV20-1, the J gene TRBJ2-7, with TRBD2 matching over 11 bases. The CDR3 loop spans 15 amino acids. V lost 0 bases, J lost 6 bases, and 7 bases stayed unmatched. CDR1 and CDR2 from the germline V gene are DFQATT and SNEGSKA (reference sequence). CDR3 DNA: TGCAGTGCTAGAGATTGGTCTAGCGGGGGGCGCGAGCAGTACTTC. Its protein is CSARDWSSGGREQYF.

This clonotype was observed many times. V and J are TRBV5-1 and TRBJ2-2, with D unclear. The CDR3 is 14 amino acids. Germline V lookup: CDR1 SGHRS, CDR2 YFSETQ. V lost 2 bases and J 1 base, leaving 6 bases between the germline ends. CDR3 residues: CASSLTGNTGELFF. CDR3 bases: TGCGCCAGCAGCTTAACGGGGAACACCGGGGAGCTGTTTTTT.

V gene TRBV28 combines with J gene TRBJ2-5; possible D gene TRBD2, 6 bases. Trimming cost V 5 bases and J 5 bases, with 15 bases left between them. The CDR3 covers 14 residues. Germline V gene sequence: CDR1 MDHEN, CDR2 SYDVKM. The CDR3 coding sequence is TGTGCCAGCAGTCCCCCGGGGGTAGAGGAGACCCAGTACTTC. It translates to CASSPPGVEETQYF. Drawing the rest from reference TRBV28 and TRBJ2-5, the complete variable domain is DVKVTQSSRYLVKRTGEKVFLECVQDMDHENMFWYRQDPGLGLRLIYFSYDVKMKEKGDIPEGYSVSREKKERFSLILESASTNQTSMYLCASSPPGVEETQYFGPGTRLLVL.

The chain couples TRBV11-2 to TRBJ1-3; 7 bases are a match to TRBD1. The CDR3 has 18 amino acids. V trimming: 0 bases; J trimming: 7 bases; junction bases outside the gene matches: 15. Germline V CDR1 and CDR2: SGHAT, FQNNGV. The CDR3 here is CASSLEPAPTGIGNTIYF. The CDR3 coding sequence is TGTGCCAGCAGCTTAGAGCCCGCTCCGACAGGGATTGGGAACACCATATATTTT.

This clonotype has a handful of counts. This chain connects TRBV20-1 to TRBJ2-3; 9 nucleotides agree with TRBD2. Germline CDR1 reads DFQATT; CDR2 reads SNEGSKA (reference sequence). Trimming took 5 bases from V and 6 from J; bases not matched to a gene: 12. This CDR3 region has 15 residues. CDR3 bases: TGCAGTGCTCTCGAACAATTAGCGGGGGCGGATACGCAGTATTTT. Protein sequence: CSALEQLAGADTQYF.

J is TRBJ1-4 and V is TRBV9; 7 bases fit TRBD1. Germline values: CDR1 SGDLS, CDR2 YYNGEE. Trimming at V came to 4 bases and at J to 5 bases, leaving 5 bases not matched to a gene. This CDR3 is built from 14 residues. The CDR3 loop reads CASSPIQGNEKLFF. The CDR3 DNA reads TGTGCCAGCAGCCCAATACAGGGGAATGAAAAACTGTTTTTT.

This clonotype has a count of ten or more. The chain joins TRBV7-9 to TRBJ2-5; no reliable D call. The CDR3 runs 14 residues. Trimming stripped 2 bases from V and 5 bases from J, with 12 bases between. Germline CDR1 and CDR2: SEHNR and FQNEAQ (reference sequence). For the CDR3, the DNA is TGTGCCAGCAGCTTACCTAACAGTCGGGAGACCCAGTACTTC. Its translation is CASSLPNSRETQYF.

The chain is built from TRBV6-2 or TRBV6-3 and TRBJ2-7; 8 nucleotides line up with TRBD2. Germline V gives CDR1 MNHEY, CDR2 SVGEGT. The CDR3 runs 12 residues. V dropped 6 bases and J dropped 9; count of bases not matched to a gene: 7. Here the CDR3 DNA reads TGTGCCAGCAGAGCTAGCGGGTTGAGGCAGTACTTC. This gives the protein CASRASGLRQYF.

This clonotype came up a few times. The chain links TRBV28 to TRBJ2-5; 10 bases agree with TRBD1. The trim removed 2 bases at V and 5 bases at J, leaving 8 bases unmatched. The germline V gene has CDR1 MDHEN and CDR2 SYDVKM. This CDR3 region has 16 residues. Here the CDR3 DNA reads TGTGCCAGCAGTTTAATCGGGACAGGGGAGGGGGAGACCCAGTACTTC. Its protein is CASSLIGTGEGETQYF.

The rearrangement links TRBV29-1 to TRBJ1-1; D remains unclear. The CDR3 loop spans 13 amino acids. Trimming stripped 5 bases from V and 0 bases from J, with 10 bases between. Germline V gene lookup returns CDR1 SQVTM and CDR2 ANQGSEA. CDR3: CSVRTSMNTEAFF. DNA for the CDR3: TGCAGCGTTCGAACATCCATGAACACTGAAGCTTTCTTT.

This chain uses TRBV25-1 with TRBJ2-1, with no clear D. Germline-derived CDR1 and CDR2 are MGHDK and SYGVNS. CDR3 size: 11 residues. The germline V and J ends were trimmed by 3 bases and 13 bases, with 10 bases remaining between them. The CDR3 sequence: CASSDVIGQFF. In DNA form, the CDR3 reads TGTGCCAGCAGTGATGTAATAGGACAGTTCTTC.

This clonotype has just a few counts. A junction end diverges from the germline sequence, so it may reflect a read error. The chain is built from TRBV6-1 and TRBJ2-5, with D uncertain. Germline-derived CDR1 and CDR2 are MNHNS and SASEGT. This CDR3 region has 14 residues. The DNA for the CDR3 is TGTGCCAGCAGCGAAGGGATTCTACAAGAGACCCAGTACTTC. Amino acids: CASSEGILQETQYF.

This sequence joins TRBV29-1 and TRBJ2-1; 12 bases are shared with TRBD1. With 5 bases clipped from V and 9 bases from J, the junction kept 8 bases outside the gene matches. The V gene's germline CDR1 is SQVTM and CDR2 ANQGSEA. This CDR3 has 14 amino acids. The CDR3: CSVSGTGGFSEQFF. The CDR3 coding sequence is TGCAGCGTTTCCGGGACAGGGGGCTTTAGTGAGCAGTTCTTC.

The sample holds a few counts of this clonotype. The chain combines TRBV11-2 with TRBJ2-1; D is ambiguous. V dropped 5 bases and J dropped 8 bases, with 10 bases sitting between them. CDR3 length: 12 residues. The germline V gene encodes CDR1 SGHAT and CDR2 FQNNGV. For the CDR3, the DNA is TGTGCCAGCAGCCCCCATAGGGATGAGCAGTTCTTC. Encoded protein: CASSPHRDEQFF.